These T cell receptor beta chains were read from a single sample in a study of shared clonotypes between healthy human individuals. Method: immunoSEQ multiplex PCR; TCRdb's copy keeps in-frame clones and lacks some. The repertoire holds about 550,000 clones, roughly 96% seen once, with around 0.11% in the top ten. The sample comprised naive CD8+ T cells sorted from blood. The source is a woman aged 30 to 39 in good health. Both conserved end residues are part of each CDR3. The order of the fields is J gene, D gene, clone size, V gene, CDR3 DNA, CDR3 protein. The D gene is left open where the match is weak. Clone sizes are given selectively: once, few, many, or a class where the clone is expanded.

J: TRBJ2-7; D: -; size: once; V: TRBV27; DNA: TGTGCCAGCAGTTTAAGTCCCCCCCGGGACCAATACGAGCAGTACTTC; CDR3: CASSLSPPRDQYEQYF
J: TRBJ2-7; D: -; size: -; V: TRBV7-9; DNA: TGTGCCAGCAGCTTGGCGGCGACCTACGAGCAGTACTTC; CDR3: CASSLAATYEQYF
J: TRBJ2-7; D: -; size: -; V: TRBV28; DNA: TGTGCCAGCAGTTTTGGGGCCATGTTATACGAGCAGTACTTC; CDR3: CASSFGAMLYEQYF
J: TRBJ1-1; D: -; size: -; V: TRBV10-3; DNA: TGTGCCATCACCCAACAGGGGAACACTGAAGCTTTCTTT; CDR3: CAITQQGNTEAFF
J: TRBJ2-1; D: -; size: -; V: TRBV27; DNA: TGTGCCAGCAGTTTCGGGACCCGGACTAATGGTGAGCAGTTCTTC; CDR3: CASSFGTRTNGEQFF
J: TRBJ2-7; D: -; size: -; V: TRBV30; DNA: TGTGCCTGGAGTAGACGTGCGGGTAAGGGACATGTCTACGAGCAGTACTTC; CDR3: CAWSRRAGKGHVYEQYF
J: TRBJ2-1; D: -; size: -; V: TRBV7-8; DNA: TGTGCCAGCAGCTTAGCGACGGAAGGGGCAGGAGAGCAGTTCTTC; CDR3: CASSLATEGAGEQFF
J: TRBJ1-4; D: TRBD1; size: -; V: TRBV5-6; DNA: TGTGCCAGCCAGCTTGGTTTGGACAGGGTAGGGGAAAAACTGTTTTTT; CDR3: CASQLGLDRVGEKLFF
J: TRBJ1-5; D: -; size: -; V: TRBV7-3; DNA: TGTGCCAGCAGCAAGTCTGAGGGTACGAGCAATCAGCCCCAGCATTTT; CDR3: CASSKSEGTSNQPQHF
J: TRBJ2-7; D: -; size: once; V: TRBV28; DNA: TGTGCCGGAGGGGATCCTGGCTCCTACGAGCAGTACTTC; CDR3: CAGGDPGSYEQYF
J: TRBJ1-1; D: TRBD1; size: -; V: TRBV11-2; DNA: TGTGCCAGCAGCTTAGGGGAAATGGAGGGACAGCCAAACACTGAAGCTTTCTTT; CDR3: CASSLGEMEGQPNTEAFF
J: TRBJ1-3; D: -; size: -; V: TRBV5-6; DNA: TGTGCCAGCAGCTTGCAGCAGTTCGGGACACCCTCTGGAAACACCATATATTTT; CDR3: CASSLQQFGTPSGNTIYF
J: TRBJ1-6; D: TRBD1; size: -; V: TRBV2; DNA: TGTGCCAGCAGTCCCCTCTGGGACAGGGATTCACCCCTCCACTTT; CDR3: CASSPLWDRDSPLHF
J: TRBJ2-3; D: -; size: -; V: TRBV7-9; DNA: TGTGCCAGCAGCCTCACCGGGGGCCCCACAGATACGCAGTATTTT; CDR3: CASSLTGGPTDTQYF
J: TRBJ2-7; D: -; size: once; V: TRBV28; DNA: TGTGCCAGCAATACTGGCCAAAGTTCCGAGCAGTACTTC; CDR3: CASNTGQSSEQYF
J: TRBJ2-5; D: TRBD1; size: -; V: TRBV5-1; DNA: TGCGCCAGCAGCTACAGGGGGCGCGTTACGGAGACCCAGTACTTC; CDR3: CASSYRGRVTETQYF
J: TRBJ2-7; D: -; size: -; V: TRBV2; DNA: TGTGCCAGCAGGGAAGGGTGGTCCTACGAGCAGTACTTC; CDR3: CASREGWSYEQYF
J: TRBJ2-7; D: -; size: -; V: TRBV2; DNA: TGTGCCAGCAGTGGCGGCAGGGGATTTAATTACGAGCAGTACTTC; CDR3: CASSGGRGFNYEQYF
J: TRBJ2-5; D: -; size: -; V: TRBV4-1; DNA: TGCGCCAGCAGCCAATCCCGGTACCAAGAGACCCAGTACTTC; CDR3: CASSQSRYQETQYF
J: TRBJ2-1; D: TRBD2; size: -; V: TRBV27; DNA: TGTGCCAGCAGTTCGGGGACTAGCGGCTACAGTGAGCAGTTCTTC; CDR3: CASSSGTSGYSEQFF
J: TRBJ2-5; D: TRBD2; size: -; V: TRBV5-4; DNA: TGTGCCAGCAGCGTTCCGGGACTAGCGGGAGCAGAGACCCAGTACTTC; CDR3: CASSVPGLAGAETQYF
J: TRBJ2-7; D: TRBD2; size: once; V: TRBV28; DNA: TGTGCCAGCAGTTTAACAAGCGGGAGGTTTTACGAGCAGTACTTC; CDR3: CASSLTSGRFYEQYF
J: TRBJ2-7; D: TRBD1; size: -; V: TRBV19; DNA: TGTGCCACCTCGGACAGGGTGCGCTACGAGCAGTACTTC; CDR3: CATSDRVRYEQYF
J: TRBJ1-2; D: -; size: once; V: TRBV19; DNA: TGTGCCAGTAGTATTAACGGCAACTATGGCTACACCTTC; CDR3: CASSINGNYGYTF
J: TRBJ1-5; D: -; size: -; V: TRBV19; DNA: TGTGCCAGTAGTATCGTGCGGCAGATCAATCAGCCCCAGCATTTT; CDR3: CASSIVRQINQPQHF
J: TRBJ1-2; D: -; size: few; V: TRBV2; DNA: TGTGCCAGCAGCGAACGAGCTAACTATGGCTACACCTTC; CDR3: CASSERANYGYTF
J: TRBJ1-1; D: -; size: -; V: TRBV7-2; DNA: TGTGCCAGCAGCTTTGTAGAGAACACTGAAGCTTTCTTT; CDR3: CASSFVENTEAFF
J: TRBJ2-7; D: TRBD2; size: -; V: TRBV27; DNA: TGTGCCAGCAGTGCGCTAGCGGGAGCGGAACCTAACGAGCAGTACTTC; CDR3: CASSALAGAEPNEQYF
J: TRBJ1-1; D: -; size: -; V: TRBV11-3; DNA: TGTGCCAGCAGCTCCAGAACGAACACTGAAGCTTTCTTT; CDR3: CASSSRTNTEAFF
J: TRBJ2-3; D: TRBD2; size: -; V: TRBV9; DNA: TGTGCCAGCAGCGTTAGCGGGAGTCGCGCAGATACGCAGTATTTT; CDR3: CASSVSGSRADTQYF
J: TRBJ2-5; D: TRBD2; size: -; V: TRBV7-9; DNA: TGTGCCAGCAGCTTCCTAGCGGGAGGCGGGACCCAGTACTTC; CDR3: CASSFLAGGGTQYF
J: TRBJ2-1; D: -; size: -; V: TRBV7-9; DNA: TGTGCCAGCAGCTCCGAATGGGGACACCAAACGAATAACAATGAGCAGTTCTTC; CDR3: CASSSEWGHQTNNNEQFF
J: TRBJ2-1; D: TRBD1; size: -; V: TRBV27; DNA: TGTGCCAGCAGTCCGTCGACAGGGGAATCCTACAATGAGCAGTTCTTC; CDR3: CASSPSTGESYNEQFF
J: TRBJ1-4; D: -; size: few; V: TRBV28; DNA: TGTGCCAGCAGCTATCGGGGGCTAAATGAAAAACTGTTTTTT; CDR3: CASSYRGLNEKLFF
J: TRBJ2-5; D: TRBD2; size: -; V: TRBV6-5; DNA: TGTGCCAGCAGTTACGGAGTGGGAGGGGTGTCTGAGACCCAGTACTTC; CDR3: CASSYGVGGVSETQYF
J: TRBJ2-7; D: TRBD2; size: -; V: TRBV27; DNA: TGTGCCAGCAGTCTTACTAGCGGCTACTACGAGCAGTACTTC; CDR3: CASSLTSGYYEQYF
J: TRBJ1-5; D: -; size: -; V: TRBV6-4; DNA: TGTGCCAGCAGACAGGGTTGCAATCAGCCCCAGCATTTT; CDR3: CASRQGCNQPQHF
J: TRBJ2-1; D: -; size: -; V: TRBV9; DNA: TGTGCCAGCAGCGTAGGTGGACCAAATAATGAGCAGTTCTTC; CDR3: CASSVGGPNNEQFF
J: TRBJ1-2; D: TRBD1; size: -; V: TRBV7-9; DNA: TGTGCCAGCAGCTTCACCCGGGACAGAGCTAACTATGGCTACACCTTC; CDR3: CASSFTRDRANYGYTF
J: TRBJ2-3; D: TRBD1; size: -; V: TRBV11-1; DNA: TGTGCCAGCAGCTTAGACTCCGGGACAGGAGATACGCAGTATTTT; CDR3: CASSLDSGTGDTQYF
J: TRBJ2-1; D: -; size: -; V: TRBV12-1; DNA: TGTGCCAGCAGCGACGGGCATAGCGCCTACCACTTATACAATGAGCAGTTCTTC; CDR3: CASSDGHSAYHLYNEQFF
J: TRBJ1-5; D: -; size: -; V: TRBV6-9; DNA: TGTGCCAGCAGTACCCCGGGGGGACAGCCCCAGCATTTT; CDR3: CASSTPGGQPQHF
J: TRBJ2-6; D: -; size: -; V: TRBV7-9; DNA: TGTGCCAGCAGCTTATGGGGGCCTGGGGCCAACGTCCTGACTTTC; CDR3: CASSLWGPGANVLTF
J: TRBJ2-1; D: -; size: once; V: TRBV10-1; DNA: TGCGCCAGCAGTGGAAGTGACTATTACAATGAGCAGTTCTTC; CDR3: CASSGSDYYNEQFF
J: TRBJ1-3; D: -; size: -; V: TRBV10-1; DNA: TGCGCCAGCAGTCGGACCAGGGATCCTGGAAACACCATATATTTT; CDR3: CASSRTRDPGNTIYF